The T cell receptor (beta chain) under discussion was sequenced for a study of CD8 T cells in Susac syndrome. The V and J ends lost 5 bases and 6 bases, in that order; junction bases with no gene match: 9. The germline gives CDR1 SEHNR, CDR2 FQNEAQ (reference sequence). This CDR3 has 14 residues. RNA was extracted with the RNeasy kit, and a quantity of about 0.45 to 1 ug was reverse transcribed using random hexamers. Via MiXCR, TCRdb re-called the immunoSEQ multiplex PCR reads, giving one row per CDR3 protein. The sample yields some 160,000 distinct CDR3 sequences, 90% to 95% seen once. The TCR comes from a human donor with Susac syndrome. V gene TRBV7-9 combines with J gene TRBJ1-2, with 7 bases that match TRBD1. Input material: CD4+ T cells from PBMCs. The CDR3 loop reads CASSRGGGGHGYTF. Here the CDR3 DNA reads TGTGCCAGCAGCCGTGGAGGGGGCGGGCATGGCTACACCTTC.